This note documents a single T cell receptor beta chain sequence. This entry is derived from a study of Graves' ophthalmopathy and Graves' hyperthyroidism. CDR1 SGHRS and CDR2 YFSETQ come from the germline V gene. This CDR3 contains 15 residues. After removal of 3 bases from V and 6 bases from J, the junction contained 6 bases not matched to a gene. RNA transcripts served as template for amplifying TCR beta CDR3 sequences. HTBI primers were used in a first-round RT-PCR, which preceded a second-round multiplex PCR. TCRdb reprocessed the multiplex PCR reads with MiXCR, giving one entry per CDR3 protein. The data contain about 500,000 distinct CDR3 sequences, under 15% of them singletons.

The chain combines TRBV5-1 with TRBJ2-2; 9 bases are shared with TRBD1. The sequencing sample was made of blood. The TCR sequence derives from a woman aged 25 to 39 with Graves' ophthalmopathy. CDR3 nucleotide sequence: TGCGCCAGCAGCTCGGGACAGGGTAGTTCCGGGGAGCTGTTTTTT. Translating it yields CASSSGQGSSGELFF.